This entry describes one T cell receptor beta chain. What it binds is not known. Sequencing was performed with immunoSEQ multiplex PCR; in TCRdb, only in-frame clones are kept and a portion is missing. The sample consists of more than 850,000 clones, approximately 80% of them appearing once. This sample is part of a study of shared clonotypes between healthy human individuals. Regarding the study as a whole: Among a few donors, roughly 5.4% of naive CD4 clonotypes were found in common.

Among the donors, all were Caucasian adults who lived in Nashville, Tennessee. CD4+ cell separation produced CD45RA+ naive and CD45RA-negative memory subsets. This TCR was recovered from a man aged 18 to 30 in good health. Some clones in this sample may be carry-over from other donors' samples. Source material: memory CD4+ T cells from PBMCs. Subset reported: CD45RA-negative fraction.

The CDR3 DNA is TGCGCCAGCAGCCCAACAGGGGGGAATAATGAAAAACTGTTTTTT. Translation: CASSPTGGNNEKLFF. This chain joins TRBV5-1 and TRBJ1-4; TRBD1 agrees at 8 bases. Trimming at V came to 4 bases and at J to 4 bases, leaving 6 bases not matched to a gene. Germline CDR1 reads SGHRS; CDR2 reads YFSETQ. This CDR3 has 15 residues. Complete variable domain (other parts from reference TRBV5-1 and TRBJ1-4): KAGVTQTPRYLIKTRGQQVTLSCSPISGHRSVSWYQQTPGQGLQFLFEYFSETQRNKGNFPGRFSGRQFSNSRSEMNVSTLELGDSALYLCASSPTGGNNEKLFFGSGTQLSVL.